This entry is about one T cell receptor (beta chain). Its antigen is still unknown. The assay was immunoSEQ multiplex PCR, and TCRdb's table has in-frame clones only and misses some. The sample has some 330,000 clones, roughly 85% seen once; the top ten hold 0.7% to 0.85%. These data belong to a study of cytomegalovirus exposure and HLA in healthy donors. In germline, CDR1 is SGHDN, CDR2 FVKESK. The CDR3 is 15 amino acids. The J segment lost 2 bases and the V segment lost 10 bases, leaving 13 bases of the junction unmatched. Findings and caveats of the study: Confirmation was obtained in vitro that a few CMV-associated chains are specific for CMV antigens.

The receptor was derived from a woman between 18 and 30 years old in good health and CMV-seronegative. This chain uses TRBV14 with TRBJ1-2, with 7 positions matching TRBD1. Sequencing used PBMCs. The CDR3 protein is CAMRGQGCWNYGYTF. DNA of the CDR3: TGTGCCATGAGGGGGCAGGGGTGTTGGAACTATGGCTACACCTTC.